Below are 18 T cell receptor beta chains sequenced from a single sample in a study of T cell responses to AZD1222 COVID-19 vaccine. TCRdb's copy holds only in-frame clones and misses some; the assay was immunoSEQ multiplex PCR. Here the sample spans under 200,000 clones, approximately 91% being singletons. Sequenced material: peripheral blood, taken on day 0 of AZD1222 vaccination. These TCRs come from an adult in good health.

CDR3 sequence: CSVRNTEAFF. The CDR3 DNA is TGCAGCGTTAGGAACACTGAAGCTTTCTTT. The rearrangement links TRBV29-1 to TRBJ1-1; D gene unclear. Germline assignment: CDR1 SQVTM and CDR2 ANQGSEA. The CDR3 sequence is 10 residues long. With 5 bases removed from V and 1 base from J, the gap between germline ends came to 2 bases.

V is TRBV12-3 or TRBV12-4 and J is TRBJ2-2; no clear D gene. V was clipped by 4 bases and J by 6 bases, with 0 bases between them. There are 10 residues in the CDR3. The CDR3 loop is CASSSGELFF. The CDR3 DNA follows: TGTGCCAGCAGTTCCGGGGAGCTGTTTTTT.

J is TRBJ2-7 and V is TRBV19; a possible D gene is TRBD2 (6 bases). This CDR3 has 14 residues. V lost 9 bases and J lost 4, with 19 bases in between. Germline lookup yields CDR1 LNHDA and CDR2 SQIVND (reference sequence). CDR3 region: CASSPGLSRYEQYF. The CDR3 bases are TGTGCCAGCTCCCCCGGACTATCTCGTTACGAGCAGTACTTC. Filled out from reference TRBV19 and TRBJ2-7, the complete variable domain reads DGGITQSPKYLFRKEGQNVTLSCEQNLNHDAMYWYRQDPGQGLRLIYYSQIVNDFQKGDIAEGYSVSREKKESFPLTVTSAQKNPTAFYLCASSPGLSRYEQYFGPGTRLTVT.

The chain joins TRBV18 to TRBJ1-2; unclear D gene. Germline assignment: CDR1 KGHSH and CDR2 LQKENI. V gave up 2 bases and J gave up 9 bases, with 10 bases separating them. The CDR3 is made up of 12 amino acids. The CDR3 DNA sequence: TGTGCCAGCTCACCATCCGGGGAGCGCTACACCTTC. Protein product: CASSPSGERYTF.

The chain carries TRBV19 and TRBJ1-5; TRBD1 agrees at 7 bases. This CDR3 comprises 17 residues. Trimming took 4 bases from V and 3 from J; bases not matched to a gene: 12. The germline V gene encodes CDR1 LNHDA and CDR2 SQIVND (reference sequence). The CDR3 loop is CASSTREDRAANQPQHF. The CDR3 DNA reads as TGTGCCAGTAGTACCCGAGAAGACAGGGCGGCCAATCAGCCCCAGCATTTT.

The chain couples TRBV2 to TRBJ2-4; D is tentatively TRBD1 or TRBD2 (5 bases each). CDR1 is SNHLY and CDR2 is FYNNEI in the germline V gene. The V end was cut by 3 bases, the J end by 1 base, with 10 bases between. The CDR3 contains 15 residues. CDR3 residues: CASSDRGAAKNIQYF. As DNA, the CDR3 is TGTGCCAGCAGTGACCGGGGCGCGGCCAAAAACATTCAGTACTTC.

CDR3 DNA sequence: TGTGCCAGCAGCCCTTTTCGGACAGGGCATGGCTACACCTTC. Its translation is CASSPFRTGHGYTF. The V and J genes are TRBV9 and TRBJ1-2; TRBD1 matches 8 bases. The CDR3 is made up of 14 amino acids. Losses at the gene ends were 4 bases for V and 6 bases for J; bases not matched to a gene: 8. Germline assignment: CDR1 SGDLS and CDR2 YYNGEE. Full variable domain (outside the CDR3, taken from reference TRBV9 and TRBJ1-2): DSGVTQTPKHLITATGQRVTLRCSPRSGDLSVYWYQQSLDQGLQFLIQYYNGEERAKGNILERFSAQQFPDLHSELNLSSLELGDSALYFCASSPFRTGHGYTFGSGTRLTVV.

This sequence joins TRBV4-1 and TRBJ1-1; D call uncertain. The CDR3 runs 15 residues. V lost 3 bases, J lost 1 base, and 12 bases lay in between. Germline V gene data show CDR1 as MGHRA and CDR2 as YSYEKL. CDR3 nucleotide sequence: TGCGCCAGCAGCCAGGCTAAGATGGCGAACACTGAAGCTTTCTTT. Its protein product is CASSQAKMANTEAFF.

The rearrangement joins TRBV19 to TRBJ2-7, with D uncertain. Trimming cost V 3 bases and J 6 bases, with 9 bases left between them. Germline loops: CDR1 LNHDA, CDR2 SQIVND (reference sequence). This CDR3 contains 12 residues. The CDR3 protein is CASSIGRAEQYF. For the CDR3, the DNA is TGTGCCAGTAGTATTGGAAGGGCCGAGCAGTACTTC.

The V and J genes are TRBV27 and TRBJ1-1; 7 bases align to TRBD1. This CDR3 comprises 13 residues. Germline values: CDR1 MNHEY, CDR2 SMNVEV (reference sequence). J was trimmed by 4 bases and V by 6 bases; bases with no gene match: 5. The CDR3, as DNA: TGTGCCAGCAGGCACAGGGGTGGCACTGAAGCTTTCTTT. Encoded protein: CASRHRGGTEAFF.

The chain joins TRBV9 to TRBJ1-6, with D unresolved. Trimming removed 0 bases at V and 1 base at J, with 2 bases between. Germline-derived CDR1 and CDR2 are SGDLS and YYNGEE. The CDR3 length is 14 residues. The CDR3 sequence: CASSVGSYNSPLHF. As DNA, the CDR3 is TGTGCCAGCAGCGTAGGATCCTATAATTCACCCCTCCACTTT.

The genes are TRBV24-1 and TRBJ2-1; D is ambiguous. Trimming stripped 1 base from V and 13 bases from J, with 7 bases between. This CDR3 is built from 11 residues. The germline V gene encodes CDR1 KGHDR and CDR2 SFDVKD. The CDR3 coding sequence is TGTGCCACCAGTGATTTTTACGGACAGTTCTTC. Its translation: CATSDFYGQFF.

This clone occurred once. The chain is built from TRBV4-2 and TRBJ2-2; D not certain. Per the germline V gene, CDR1 is LGHNA and CDR2 is YNFKEQ. V shed 0 bases and J shed 4 bases, with 12 bases lying between them. There are 16 residues in the CDR3. CDR3 coding DNA: TGTGCCAGCAGCCAAGAGTTTACCCAGCGCACCGGGGAGCTGTTTTTT. It encodes CASSQEFTQRTGELFF.

The chain joins TRBV18 to TRBJ2-1; 8 nucleotides line up with TRBD1. CDR1 and CDR2 (germline): KGHSH, LQKENI. The CDR3 has 17 amino acids. V dropped 5 bases and J dropped 3; count of bases not matched to a gene: 12. CDR3 nucleotides: TGTGCCAGCTCAAACCTCCCCGGGACAGGTTTCTACAATGAGCAGTTCTTC. Its protein product is CASSNLPGTGFYNEQFF.

The J gene is TRBJ2-7, the V gene TRBV4-2, with no clear D. CDR3 length: 14 amino acids. Trimming stripped 1 base from V and 0 bases from J, with 7 bases between. The V gene's germline CDR1 is LGHNA and CDR2 YNFKEQ. CDR3: CASSQAYSSYEQYF. DNA of the CDR3: TGTGCCAGCAGCCAAGCCTACTCCTCCTACGAGCAGTACTTC.

The rearrangement joins TRBV6-4 to TRBJ2-7; D possibly corresponds to TRBD1 (6 bases). From germline, CDR1 is MRHNA and CDR2 SNTAGT. This CDR3 is built from 14 residues. The germline V and J ends were trimmed by 2 bases and 2 bases, with 10 bases remaining between them. The CDR3 here is CASSDPGQTYEQYF. In DNA form, the CDR3 reads TGTGCCAGCAGTGACCCCGGACAGACCTACGAGCAGTACTTC.

The V call is TRBV13, the J call TRBJ2-2, with D possibly matching TRBD2 (6 bases). From germline, CDR1 is PRHDT and CDR2 FYEKMQ (reference sequence). V lost 5 bases and J 5 bases, leaving 15 bases between the germline ends. The CDR3 consists of 15 residues. The CDR3 DNA reads as TGTGCCAGCAGCCCCCTCCTAGGAGGGACCGGGGAGCTGTTTTTT. This codes for CASSPLLGGTGELFF.

The chain carries TRBV7-2 and TRBJ1-1, with a tentative D call TRBD1 (6 bases). This CDR3 has 14 amino acids. The germline V and J ends were trimmed by 0 bases and 1 base, with 6 bases remaining between them. The germline V gene encodes CDR1 SGHTA and CDR2 FQGNSA. Here the CDR3 reads CASSLAGGNTEAFF. Written as DNA, the CDR3 is TGTGCCAGCAGCTTAGCAGGGGGGAACACTGAAGCTTTCTTT.